This T cell receptor (beta chain) was documented in a study of T-cell memory formation after mild COVID-19. Study at large: TCR clusters largely stayed donor specific. Study-level findings and limits: There were some responding clones in pre-infection memory, which suggested that cross-reactive memory had joined.

TCRdb called the 5' RACE reads again in MiXCR, with one record for every CDR3 protein. The table records roughly 610,000 distinct CDR3 sequences, around 16% of them present only once. The length of the CDR3 is 13 residues. The V end was cut by 5 bases, the J end by 4 bases, with 11 bases between. CDR1 and CDR2 from the germline V gene are MGHDK and SYGVNS. In its sample, this clonotype was seen many times. Its antigen remains unknown. The sequencing sample was made of PBMCs or a T cell subset sorted from them (not recorded which). V gene TRBV25-1 combines with J gene TRBJ1-2, with D possibly being TRBD1 (6 bases). This clonotype was obtained from an adult woman who had mild COVID-19 (a few samples of this study predate the infection). Cell type and time point are not known. The chain's CDR3 is CASSQQGVYGYTF. In nucleotides, the CDR3 is TGTGCCAGCAGTCAACAGGGTGTCTATGGCTACACCTTC.